This T cell receptor beta chain stems from a study of shared clonotypes between healthy human individuals. General study results and limits: For sorted subsets, rarefaction showed incomplete sequencing despite large depth. Naive CD4 clonotypes overlapped across a few donors at roughly 5.1%.

This CDR3 comprises 14 residues. Germline V lookup: CDR1 SEHNR, CDR2 FQNEAQ (reference sequence). Comment on this clone: Its antigen remains unknown. One end of the junction fails to match germline, which may point to a read error.

Sequencing used immunoSEQ multiplex PCR; TCRdb keeps in-frame clones, though not all of them. The profile shows over a million clones, about 84% of them singletons. Sequenced material: memory CD4+ T cells from PBMCs. Subset reported: CD45RA-negative fraction. This clonotype was obtained from a man between 18 and 29 years old in good health. Some clones in this sample may be carry-over from other donors' samples. The rearrangement joins TRBV7-9 to TRBJ2-3, with 9 positions matching TRBD2. CDR3 sequence reads: CASNLAGVGDTQYF. The CDR3 DNA reads as TGTGCCAGCAACTTAGCGGGAGTTGGAGATACGCAGTATTTT.